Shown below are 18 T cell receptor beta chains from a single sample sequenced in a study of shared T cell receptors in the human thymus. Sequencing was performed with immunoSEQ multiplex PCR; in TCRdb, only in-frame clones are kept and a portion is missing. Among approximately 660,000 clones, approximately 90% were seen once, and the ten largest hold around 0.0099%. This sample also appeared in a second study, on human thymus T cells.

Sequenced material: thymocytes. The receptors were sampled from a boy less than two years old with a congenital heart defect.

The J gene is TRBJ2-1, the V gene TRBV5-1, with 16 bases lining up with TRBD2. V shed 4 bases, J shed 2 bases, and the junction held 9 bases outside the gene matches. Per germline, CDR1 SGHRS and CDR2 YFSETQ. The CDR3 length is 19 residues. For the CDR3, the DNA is TGCGCCAGCAGCATTCCCGGGACTAGCGGGAGGGAGGCCTACAATGAGCAGTTCTTC. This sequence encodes CASSIPGTSGREAYNEQFF.

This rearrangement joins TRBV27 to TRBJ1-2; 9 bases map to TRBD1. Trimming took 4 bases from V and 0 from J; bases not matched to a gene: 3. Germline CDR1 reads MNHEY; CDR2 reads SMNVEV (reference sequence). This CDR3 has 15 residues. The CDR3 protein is CASSSGQGTNYGYTF. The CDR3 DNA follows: TGTGCCAGCAGTTCCGGACAGGGGACTAACTATGGCTACACCTTC.

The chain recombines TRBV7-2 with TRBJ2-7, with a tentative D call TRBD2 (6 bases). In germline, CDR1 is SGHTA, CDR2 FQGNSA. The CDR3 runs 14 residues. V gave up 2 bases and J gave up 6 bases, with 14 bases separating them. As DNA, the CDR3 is TGTGCCAGCAGCTTAAGGCGGGGCCACGCCGAGCAGTACTTC. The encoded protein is CASSLRRGHAEQYF. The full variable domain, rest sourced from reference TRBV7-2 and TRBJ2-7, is GAGVSQSPSNKVTEKGKDVELRCDPISGHTALYWYRQSLGQGLEFLIYFQGNSAPDKSGLPSDRFSAERTGGSVSTLTIQRTQQEDSAVYLCASSLRRGHAEQYFGPGTRLTVT.

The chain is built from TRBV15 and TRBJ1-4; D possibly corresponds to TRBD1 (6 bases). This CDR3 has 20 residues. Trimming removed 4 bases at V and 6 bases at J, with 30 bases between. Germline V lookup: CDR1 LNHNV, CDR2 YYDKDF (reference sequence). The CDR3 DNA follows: TGTGCCACCAGCACACACCTGCTCAGGGGTGGGAAAGGGGGGGATGAAAAACTGTTTTTT. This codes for CATSTHLLRGGKGGDEKLFF.

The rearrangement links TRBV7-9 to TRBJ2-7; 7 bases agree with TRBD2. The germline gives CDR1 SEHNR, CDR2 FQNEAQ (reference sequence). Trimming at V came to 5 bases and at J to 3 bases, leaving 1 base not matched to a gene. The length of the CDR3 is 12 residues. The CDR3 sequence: CASSGDYYEQYF. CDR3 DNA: TGTGCCAGCAGCGGGGACTACTACGAGCAGTACTTC.

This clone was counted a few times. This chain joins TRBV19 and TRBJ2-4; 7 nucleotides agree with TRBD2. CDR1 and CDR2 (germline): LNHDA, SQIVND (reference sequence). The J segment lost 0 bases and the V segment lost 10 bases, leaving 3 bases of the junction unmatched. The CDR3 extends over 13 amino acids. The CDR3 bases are TGTGCCACCGGGAGGAGAGCCAAAAACATTCAGTACTTC. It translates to CATGRRAKNIQYF.

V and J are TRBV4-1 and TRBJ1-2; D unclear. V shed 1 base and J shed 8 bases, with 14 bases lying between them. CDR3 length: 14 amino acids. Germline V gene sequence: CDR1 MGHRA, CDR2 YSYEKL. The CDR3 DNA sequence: TGCGCCAGCAGCCAAGTGGATTGGGCCGAGGGCTACACCTTC. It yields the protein CASSQVDWAEGYTF.

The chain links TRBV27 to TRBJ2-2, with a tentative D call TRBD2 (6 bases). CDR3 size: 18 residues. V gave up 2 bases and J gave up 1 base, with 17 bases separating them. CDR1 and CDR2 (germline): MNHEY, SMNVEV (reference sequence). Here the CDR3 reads CASSLGGWRDRNTGELFF. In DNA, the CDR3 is TGTGCCAGCAGTTTAGGTGGATGGCGGGACCGGAACACCGGGGAGCTGTTTTTT.

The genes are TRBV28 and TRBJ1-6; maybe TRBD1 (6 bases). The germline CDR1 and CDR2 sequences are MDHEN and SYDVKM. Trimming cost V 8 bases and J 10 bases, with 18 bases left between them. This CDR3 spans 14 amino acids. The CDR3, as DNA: TGTGCCAGCTGCCTTGGGGGCAATAGGTCACCCCTCCACTTT. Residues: CASCLGGNRSPLHF.

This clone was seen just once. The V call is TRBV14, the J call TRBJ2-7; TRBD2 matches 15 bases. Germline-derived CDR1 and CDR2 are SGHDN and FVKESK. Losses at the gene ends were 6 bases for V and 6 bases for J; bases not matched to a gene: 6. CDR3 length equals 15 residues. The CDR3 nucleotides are TGTGCCAGCAGTCGGACTAGCGGGAGGGCCTTCGAGCAGTACTTC. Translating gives CASSRTSGRAFEQYF.

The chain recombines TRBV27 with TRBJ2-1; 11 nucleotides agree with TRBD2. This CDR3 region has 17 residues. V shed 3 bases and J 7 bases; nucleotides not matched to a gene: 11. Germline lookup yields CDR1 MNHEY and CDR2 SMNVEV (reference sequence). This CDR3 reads CASSFVFSGRGGNEQFF. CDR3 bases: TGTGCCAGCAGTTTTGTTTTTAGCGGGAGGGGGGGTAATGAGCAGTTCTTC.

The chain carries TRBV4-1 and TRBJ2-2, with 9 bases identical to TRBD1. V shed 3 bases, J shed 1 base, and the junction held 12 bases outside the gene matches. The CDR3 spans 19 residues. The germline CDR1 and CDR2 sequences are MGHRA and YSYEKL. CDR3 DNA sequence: TGCGCCAGCAGCCACCCCCCCCCTGGACAGGGGAGGAACACCGGGGAGCTGTTTTTT. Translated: CASSHPPPGQGRNTGELFF.

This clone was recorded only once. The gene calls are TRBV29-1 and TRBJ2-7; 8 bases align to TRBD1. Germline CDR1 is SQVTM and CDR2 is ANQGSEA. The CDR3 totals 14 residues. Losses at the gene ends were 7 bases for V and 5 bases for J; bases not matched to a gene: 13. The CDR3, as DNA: TGCAGCGGATGGGGGACAGGAAGGTCCCACGAGCAGTACTTC. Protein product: CSGWGTGRSHEQYF.

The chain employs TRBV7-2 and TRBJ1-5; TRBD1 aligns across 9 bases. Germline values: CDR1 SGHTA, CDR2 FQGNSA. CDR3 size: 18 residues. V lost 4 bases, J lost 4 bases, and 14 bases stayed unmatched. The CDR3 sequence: CASSSWTGDALRNQPQHF. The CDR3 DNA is TGTGCCAGCAGCTCCTGGACAGGGGACGCTCTCCGGAATCAGCCCCAGCATTTT.

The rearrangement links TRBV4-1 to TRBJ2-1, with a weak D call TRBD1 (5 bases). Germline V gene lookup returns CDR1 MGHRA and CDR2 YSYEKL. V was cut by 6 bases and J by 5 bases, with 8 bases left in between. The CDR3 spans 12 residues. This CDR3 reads CASRTDHNEQFF. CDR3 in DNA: TGCGCCAGCAGGACAGATCACAATGAGCAGTTCTTC.

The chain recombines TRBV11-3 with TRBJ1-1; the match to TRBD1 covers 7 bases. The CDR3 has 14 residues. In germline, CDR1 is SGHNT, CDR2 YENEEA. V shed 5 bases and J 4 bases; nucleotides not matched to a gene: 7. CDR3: CASSVHRGGTEAFF. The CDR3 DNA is TGTGCCAGCAGCGTGCACAGGGGTGGCACTGAAGCTTTCTTT.

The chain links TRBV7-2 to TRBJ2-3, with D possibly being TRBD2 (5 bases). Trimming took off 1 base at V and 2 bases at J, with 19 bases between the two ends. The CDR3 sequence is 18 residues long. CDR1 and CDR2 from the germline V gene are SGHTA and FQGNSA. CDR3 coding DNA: TGTGCCAGCAGCTTAGGTAGGGAGAGACGTGGGGACACAGATACGCAGTATTTT. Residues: CASSLGRERRGDTDTQYF.

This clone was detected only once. The CDR3 sequence is CASSEGRNSGNTIYF. For the CDR3, the DNA is TGTGCCAGCAGTGAGGGCAGGAACTCTGGAAACACCATATATTTT. The rearrangement joins TRBV6-1 to TRBJ1-3; D not certain. The CDR3 length is 15 residues. The germline CDR1 and CDR2 sequences are MNHNS and SASEGT. V lost 3 bases, J lost 0 bases, and 9 bases lay in between.